The 27 T cell receptor beta chains below all came from one sample that was sequenced in a study of CD8+ T cells in alopecia areata. Following extraction, RNA underwent reverse transcription to cDNA, which served as the sequencing template. Clones were read by immunoSEQ multiplex PCR, and TCRdb kept only the in-frame ones, dropping some. The repertoire includes tens of thousands of clones, more than 65% of them detected once, and 17% sits in the top ten. Noted treatment: oral pan-JAK inhibitor, 5-10 mg twice daily. The sequenced sample was CD8+ T cells sorted from blood, obtained around week 44, from a patient treated with tofacitinib. The receptor set was obtained from a human donor with alopecia areata.

This sequence joins TRBV4-3 and TRBJ2-7, with no clear D. With 3 bases removed from V and 3 bases from J, the gap between germline ends came to 9 bases. CDR3 size: 13 residues. CDR1 and CDR2 (germline): LGHNA, YSLEER. CDR3 region: CASSQTVGYEQYF. The CDR3 nucleotides are TGCGCCAGCAGCCAGACCGTAGGCTACGAGCAGTACTTC.

This chain links TRBV5-6 with TRBJ1-6, with TRBD1 identical over 11 bases. Per the germline V gene, CDR1 is SGHDT and CDR2 is YYEEEE. The CDR3 runs 15 residues. The junction had 6 bases not matched to a gene; V was cut back by 4 bases and J by 9 bases. The CDR3 loop is CASSDGTGGSSPLHF. CDR3 DNA: TGTGCCAGCAGCGATGGGACAGGGGGGTCTTCACCCCTCCACTTT.

V and J are TRBV27 and TRBJ1-2; D remains unclear. Trimming pared 2 bases from V and 2 bases from J, leaving 6 bases between. Germline assignment: CDR1 MNHEY and CDR2 SMNVEV (reference sequence). This CDR3 region has 13 residues. This CDR3 is CASSLGENYGYTF. The DNA of the CDR3 is TGTGCCAGCAGTTTAGGAGAAAACTATGGCTACACCTTC.

The CDR3 coding sequence is TGTGCCAGCAGTCGCGGTTGGACGGACCAAGAGACCCAGTACTTC. Translated, it gives CASSRGWTDQETQYF. The J gene is TRBJ2-5, the V gene TRBV6-5; D unresolved. This CDR3 comprises 15 residues. Germline assignment: CDR1 MNHEY and CDR2 SVGAGI. The V end lost 5 bases, the J end lost 0 bases, and 13 bases lay between the germline ends.

The chain links TRBV29-1 to TRBJ1-1; TRBD1 is a possible D gene (6 bases). Germline V gene lookup returns CDR1 SQVTM and CDR2 ANQGSEA. The CDR3 loop spans 13 amino acids. V dropped 1 base and J dropped 4 bases, with 10 bases sitting between them. Here the CDR3 DNA reads TGCAGCGTTGAAGGGGGGGCAGGCACTGAAGCTTTCTTT. As protein: CSVEGGAGTEAFF.

This chain connects TRBV11-2 to TRBJ2-4; no reliable D call. The CDR3 has 12 residues. V dropped 5 bases and J dropped 6 bases, with 8 bases sitting between them. The germline CDR1 and CDR2 sequences are SGHAT and FQNNGV. CDR3 nucleotide sequence: TGTGCCAGCAGCCACACTACAAACATTCAGTACTTC. This codes for CASSHTTNIQYF.

This chain uses TRBV13 with TRBJ2-7; D is uncertain. The ends were cut back, 5 bases at V and 6 bases at J, with 11 bases in the middle. The germline V gene has CDR1 PRHDT and CDR2 FYEKMQ (reference sequence). The CDR3 runs 12 residues. CDR3: CASSLKGVEQYF. For the CDR3, the DNA is TGTGCCAGCAGCCTAAAGGGTGTCGAGCAGTACTTC.

V gene TRBV5-6 combines with J gene TRBJ2-7, with a tentative D call TRBD1 (6 bases). CDR3 length: 14 amino acids. CDR1 and CDR2 (germline): SGHDT, YYEEEE. V gave up 4 bases and J gave up 2 bases, with 13 bases separating them. CDR3 in amino acids: CASSPYRDTYEQYF. Written as DNA, the CDR3 is TGTGCCAGCAGCCCTTACCGGGACACCTACGAGCAGTACTTC.

V usage is TRBV7-2 and J usage is TRBJ2-7; TRBD2 aligns across 8 bases. This CDR3 has 15 amino acids. Germline-derived CDR1 and CDR2 are SGHTA and FQGNSA. V shed 3 bases, J shed 1 base, and the junction held 5 bases outside the gene matches. The CDR3 DNA reads TGTGCCAGCAGCTTGACCGGGGGGGCTTCCTACGAGCAGTACTTC. This sequence encodes CASSLTGGASYEQYF. Complete variable domain (other parts from reference TRBV7-2 and TRBJ2-7): GAGVSQSPSNKVTEKGKDVELRCDPISGHTALYWYRQSLGQGLEFLIYFQGNSAPDKSGLPSDRFSAERTGGSVSTLTIQRTQQEDSAVYLCASSLTGGASYEQYFGPGTRLTVT.

The sample holds a few counts of this clone. The chain carries TRBV5-6 and TRBJ2-3, with TRBD2 matching over 7 bases. The V and J ends lost 2 bases and 6 bases, in that order; junction bases with no gene match: 6. The CDR3 is 14 amino acids. The germline V gene encodes CDR1 SGHDT and CDR2 YYEEEE. The CDR3 loop is CASSLAGRADTQYF. The CDR3, as DNA: TGTGCCAGCAGCTTAGCGGGGAGGGCGGATACGCAGTATTTT. Full variable domain (missing parts from reference TRBV5-6 and TRBJ2-3): DAGVTQSPTHLIKTRGQQVTLRCSPKSGHDTVSWYQQALGQGPQFIFQYYEEEERQRGNFPDRFSGHQFPNYSSELNVNALLLGDSALYLCASSLAGRADTQYFGPGTRLTVL.

The chain recombines TRBV5-8 with TRBJ1-1; D unclear. Germline lookup yields CDR1 SGHTS and CDR2 YDEGEE. The length of the CDR3 is 10 residues. Trimming shortened V by 0 bases and J by 11 bases, and 5 bases separated the two germline ends. The CDR3 region is CASSLDRAFF. CDR3 nucleotide sequence: TGTGCCAGCAGCTTGGATCGGGCTTTCTTT.

This clone was seen a few times. The V and J genes are TRBV4-1 and TRBJ2-1, with 7 bases matching TRBD1. The CDR3 totals 15 residues. Germline CDR1 MGHRA, CDR2 YSYEKL. J was trimmed by 6 bases and V by 0 bases; bases with no gene match: 5. In DNA form, the CDR3 reads TGCGCCAGCAGCCAAGATAGGGCAGGGGGCAATGAGCAGTTCTTC. It yields the protein CASSQDRAGGNEQFF.

The table lists this clone with a few counts. The V and J genes are TRBV4-3 and TRBJ2-7, with D perhaps matching TRBD1 or TRBD2 (5 bases each). Germline V gene data show CDR1 as LGHNA and CDR2 as YSLEER. The CDR3 covers 15 residues. The germline V and J ends were trimmed by 1 base and 3 bases, with 13 bases remaining between them. CDR3 protein: CASSQAQGEDYEQYF. The CDR3 coding sequence is TGCGCCAGCAGCCAAGCCCAGGGAGAGGACTACGAGCAGTACTTC.

V and J are TRBV6-5 and TRBJ2-1, with 8 bases aligning to TRBD2. V was pared by 0 bases and J by 2 bases, with 3 bases of the junction left unmatched. Germline V gene sequence: CDR1 MNHEY, CDR2 SVGAGI. The CDR3 extends over 16 amino acids. The CDR3 sequence: CASSYSPGGAYNEQFF. The CDR3 coding sequence is TGTGCCAGCAGTTACTCGCCGGGGGGGGCCTACAATGAGCAGTTCTTC.

This clone was detected only a few times. The chain combines TRBV29-1 with TRBJ1-1; D is undetermined. Germline loops: CDR1 SQVTM, CDR2 ANQGSEA. Trimming took 0 bases from V and 3 from J, leaving 5 bases between them. The CDR3 runs to 12 residues. Here the CDR3 DNA reads TGCAGCGTTGAAGAATCCGACACTGAAGCTTTCTTT. This codes for CSVEESDTEAFF.

Concerning this clone itself: The sample carries other DNA sequences with the same CDR3. V gene TRBV4-3 combines with J gene TRBJ2-7; no clear D gene. V was clipped by 1 base and J by 2 bases, with 6 bases between them. The CDR3 loop spans 13 amino acids. The germline V gene encodes CDR1 LGHNA and CDR2 YSLEER. The CDR3 bases are TGCGCCAGCAGCCAAGGGCTGGCCTACGAGCAGTACTTC. Translating it yields CASSQGLAYEQYF.

This chain uses TRBV27 with TRBJ2-3, with D unresolved. In germline, CDR1 is MNHEY, CDR2 SMNVEV (reference sequence). There are 13 residues in the CDR3. Trimming stripped 6 bases from V and 4 bases from J, with 11 bases between. The CDR3 spells CASREQQADTQYF. CDR3 nucleotides: TGTGCCAGCAGGGAGCAGCAGGCAGATACGCAGTATTTT.

As for this clone: One end of the junction does not line up with germline, which may come from a read error. The chain couples TRBV4-3 to TRBJ2-1, with D maybe TRBD1 (7 bases). The germline gives CDR1 LGHNA, CDR2 YSLEER. The CDR3 contains 14 residues. As DNA, the CDR3 is TGCGCTAGCAGCCAAGGGCCCAGGGGGGATGAGCAGTTCTTC. Translation gives CASSQGPRGDEQFF.

The J gene is TRBJ1-1, the V gene TRBV7-9; 8 bases are a match to TRBD1. Germline assignment: CDR1 SEHNR and CDR2 FQNEAQ (reference sequence). With V trimmed by 5 bases and J by 6 bases, 8 bases remained unmatched. The CDR3 contains 14 residues. CDR3 protein: CASSLMDREAEAFF. CDR3 coding DNA: TGTGCCAGCAGCCTGATGGACAGGGAGGCTGAAGCTTTCTTT.

In its sample, this clone was seen once. The J gene is TRBJ1-6, the V gene TRBV5-6; 9 bases line up with TRBD1. This CDR3 contains 15 residues. J lost 8 bases, V lost 4 bases, and 7 bases had no gene match. The germline CDR1 and CDR2 sequences are SGHDT and YYEEEE. The DNA for the CDR3 is TGTGCCAGCAGCATGGGGGACAGGGACTATTCACCCCTCCACTTT. It encodes CASSMGDRDYSPLHF. The variable domain in full, with the rest retrieved from reference TRBV5-6 and TRBJ1-6, is DAGVTQSPTHLIKTRGQQVTLRCSPKSGHDTVSWYQQALGQGPQFIFQYYEEEERQRGNFPDRFSGHQFPNYSSELNVNALLLGDSALYLCASSMGDRDYSPLHFGNGTRLTVT.

V gene TRBV7-2 combines with J gene TRBJ2-7; possible D gene TRBD1, 6 bases. The V end lost 4 bases, the J end lost 7 bases, and 11 bases lay between the germline ends. Germline CDR1 SGHTA, CDR2 FQGNSA. The CDR3 extends over 12 amino acids. The CDR3 DNA sequence: TGTGCCAGCAGCTCGACAGGTTTGGAGCAGTACTTC. Its translation is CASSSTGLEQYF.

This chain connects TRBV5-8 to TRBJ2-7; D gene ambiguous. The V end was cut by 7 bases, the J end by 1 base, with 6 bases between. CDR1 SGHTS and CDR2 YDEGEE come from the germline V gene. The CDR3 has 11 amino acids. The CDR3 DNA is TGTGCCAGCGGGATTTCCTACGAGCAGTACTTC. Translating gives CASGISYEQYF.

Only a few counts were recorded for this clone. The chain is built from TRBV29-1 and TRBJ2-1; D possibly uses TRBD1 or TRBD2 (7 bases each). The germline V and J ends were trimmed by 7 bases and 5 bases, with 15 bases remaining between them. CDR3 length: 13 amino acids. Germline assignment: CDR1 SQVTM and CDR2 ANQGSEA. The CDR3 sequence: CSAQGGIHNEQFF. CDR3 coding DNA: TGCAGCGCCCAGGGGGGGATCCACAATGAGCAGTTCTTC.

The V and J genes are TRBV4-1 and TRBJ1-2; D possibly corresponds to TRBD1 (6 bases). V dropped 2 bases and J dropped 5 bases, with 12 bases sitting between them. This CDR3 has 14 residues. CDR1 is MGHRA, CDR2 YSYEKL, per germline. The CDR3 is CASSQNRVGYGYTF. The CDR3 DNA reads as TGCGCCAGCAGCCAAAACAGGGTAGGGTATGGCTACACCTTC.

This rearrangement joins TRBV6-5 to TRBJ2-2; TRBD2 is a possible D gene (5 bases). Trimming stripped 2 bases from V and 5 bases from J, with 12 bases between. There are 15 residues in the CDR3. The V gene's germline CDR1 is MNHEY and CDR2 SVGAGI. The CDR3 nucleotides read TGTGCCAGCAGTTACCGGGCGGAGGTAACCGGGGAGCTGTTTTTT. Protein product: CASSYRAEVTGELFF.

The chain recombines TRBV2 with TRBJ1-2; possible D gene TRBD1, 6 bases. This CDR3 contains 16 residues. In germline, CDR1 is SNHLY, CDR2 FYNNEI. V was clipped by 2 bases and J by 1 base, with 14 bases between them. Here the CDR3 reads CASSEIQGSNNYGYTF. The CDR3 DNA reads TGTGCCAGCAGTGAAATCCAGGGGTCGAATAACTATGGCTACACCTTC.

This clone was seen a single time. The V gene is TRBV19, the J gene TRBJ1-6; 8 nucleotides agree with TRBD1. The germline V gene has CDR1 LNHDA and CDR2 SQIVND (reference sequence). V lost 4 bases to trimming and J lost 8 bases; unmatched junction nucleotides: 7. The CDR3 totals 15 residues. Here the CDR3 DNA reads TGTGCCAGTAGTAAGACAGGGGAGATGCATTCACCCCTCCACTTT. Translation: CASSKTGEMHSPLHF.